The entry below describes one T cell receptor (beta chain). The antigen is unknown. This specimen comes from a study of somatic mutations in cytotoxic T cells in rheumatoid arthritis. Points from the study as a whole: It was in rheumatoid arthritis patients, but not in healthy controls, that CD8+ clonality increased with age.

Data came from immunoSEQ multiplex PCR; TCRdb stores just in-frame clones and leaves some out. Of around 29,000 clones listed, around 83% are singletons. Germline V gene data show CDR1 as LNHNV and CDR2 as YYDKDF (reference sequence). The V end was cut by 5 bases, the J end by 2 bases, with 11 bases between. The CDR3 consists of 14 residues. Sequenced: CD8+ T cells sorted from blood. This clonotype originated in an adult with rheumatoid arthritis. This rearrangement joins TRBV15 to TRBJ2-3; D is perhaps TRBD1 or TRBD2 (5 bases each). CDR3 nucleotide sequence: TGTGCCACCAGCGTGGGACGGGACACAGATACGCAGTATTTT. Translation: CATSVGRDTDTQYF. The full variable domain, rest sourced from reference TRBV15 and TRBJ2-3, is DAMVIQNPRYQVTQFGKPVTLSCSQTLNHNVMYWYQQKSSQAPKLLFHYYDKDFNNEADTPDNFQSRRPNTSFCFLDIRSPGLGDTAMYLCATSVGRDTDTQYFGPGTRLTVL.